The next 18 T cell receptor beta chains were all read from a single sample in a study of blood T cells in healthy people across ages. Primers used in a second PCR of roughly 6 to 11 cycles were a sample-barcoded 5' primer and a J-beta primer mix. Each CDR3 protein is one row after TCRdb ran MiXCR on the 5' RACE reads. The table has about 1.6 million distinct CDR3 sequences, roughly 32% seen once. What was sequenced was blood. Receptor source: a woman under 40 in good health.

The rearrangement joins TRBV20-1 to TRBJ2-7, with 9 bases identical to TRBD2. The CDR3 contains 15 residues. The germline CDR1 and CDR2 sequences are DFQATT and SNEGSKA (reference sequence). The V gene end was trimmed by 6 bases and the J gene end by 7 bases; junction bases not matched to a gene: 16. The CDR3 nucleotides are TGCAGTGCCTCAACGGGCGGGGGGGCCCAAGGGGAGCAGTACTTC. It translates to CSASTGGGAQGEQYF.

The CDR3: CSANVAGFPDTQYF. The DNA for the CDR3 is TGCAGTGCTAATGTAGCGGGTTTTCCAGATACGCAGTATTTT. This chain connects TRBV20-1 to TRBJ2-3, with TRBD2 matching 7 bases. The CDR3 has 14 amino acids. The V gene's germline CDR1 is DFQATT and CDR2 SNEGSKA (reference sequence). The V and J ends lost 4 bases and 4 bases, in that order; junction bases with no gene match: 8.

The count of this clonotype is one. It may be a read error: a sequence one base away is much more abundant. This chain's CDR3 is CAFSTLWETTNEQFF. CDR3 in DNA: TGTGCCTTCAGTACACTATGGGAGACAACCAATGAGCAGTTCTTC. V usage is TRBV10-3 and J usage is TRBJ2-1, with TRBD2 as a possible D gene (5 bases). Germline V lookup: CDR1 ENHRY, CDR2 SYGVKD. The CDR3 totals 15 residues.

This clonotype appeared once. The rearrangement joins TRBV7-9 to TRBJ1-4; the match to TRBD1 covers 9 bases. This CDR3 is built from 16 residues. CDR1 and CDR2 (germline): SEHNR, FQNEAQ (reference sequence). With V trimmed by 0 bases and J by 5 bases, 4 bases remained unmatched. The CDR3 here is CASSLAGDRENEKLFF. CDR3 in DNA: TGTGCCAGCAGCTTAGCGGGGGACAGGGAGAATGAAAAACTGTTTTTT.

The table lists this clonotype with a few counts. One end of the junction is discordant with germline, which a read error may explain. The genes are TRBV6-4 and TRBJ1-5; 9 bases align to TRBD1. Germline loops: CDR1 MRHNA, CDR2 SNTAGT. The CDR3 totals 15 residues. The CDR3 reads CASSDSSQGARPQHF. For the CDR3, the DNA is TGTGCCAGCAGCGACTCATCACAGGGGGCACGGCCCCAGCATTTT.

This clonotype appeared a few times. The genes are TRBV4-1 and TRBJ1-1; TRBD1 is a possible D gene (5 bases). The CDR3 spans 15 residues. From germline, CDR1 is MGHRA and CDR2 YSYEKL. V gave up 4 bases and J gave up 6 bases, with 18 bases separating them. This chain's CDR3 is CASSRIAGGMAEAFF. The DNA for the CDR3 is TGCGCCAGCAGCCGAATCGCGGGGGGAATGGCTGAAGCTTTCTTT.

This clonotype came up a few times. CDR3 in DNA: TGTGCCAGCAGTTACTCGGGGGACAGGGAGGTTAACGAGCAGTACTTC. This codes for CASSYSGDREVNEQYF. The chain combines TRBV6-6 with TRBJ2-7, with 9 bases matching TRBD1. The CDR3 consists of 16 residues. V dropped 0 bases and J dropped 5; count of bases not matched to a gene: 8. The germline V gene has CDR1 MNHNY and CDR2 SVGAGI (reference sequence).

The chain links TRBV13 to TRBJ1-2, with D unresolved. Looked up from germline, CDR1 is PRHDT and CDR2 is FYEKMQ (reference sequence). This CDR3 is 13 amino acids long. Between the trimmed V and J ends, which lost 2 bases and 8 bases, there was a span of 12 bases. DNA for the CDR3: TGTGCCAGCAGCTTACGCGGACGATGGGGCTACACCTTC. This gives the protein CASSLRGRWGYTF.

Notes on this clonotype: One junction end disagrees with the germline gene, perhaps due to a read error. CDR3 residues: CASSEDRRGFLAKSIQYF. DNA for the CDR3: TGTGCCAGCAGTGAAGATCGGAGGGGGTTCCTAGCCAAAAGCATTCAGTACTTC. This chain connects TRBV6-1 to TRBJ2-4, with D perhaps assigned TRBD1 or TRBD2 (6 bases each). Per the germline V gene, CDR1 is MNHNS and CDR2 is SASEGT. The CDR3 has 18 residues.

This clonotype has only a few counts. The V and J genes are TRBV6-6 and TRBJ1-1, with 7 bases aligning to TRBD1. V was pared by 6 bases and J by 0 bases, with 10 bases of the junction left unmatched. CDR1 and CDR2 from the germline V gene are MNHNY and SVGAGI (reference sequence). CDR3 length: 16 amino acids. The CDR3 here is CASSPTPGQMNTEAFF. The CDR3 DNA follows: TGTGCCAGCAGCCCAACCCCGGGACAGATGAACACTGAAGCTTTCTTT.

This clonotype appeared many times. The gene calls are TRBV20-1 and TRBJ2-1; D is perhaps TRBD2 (5 bases). CDR1 is DFQATT, CDR2 SNEGSKA, per germline (reference sequence). The ends were cut back, 1 base at V and 4 bases at J, with 8 bases in the middle. CDR3 size: 13 residues. In nucleotides, the CDR3 is TGCAGTGCTAGAGTGGCGGGTTACAATGAGCAGTTCTTC. Translation gives CSARVAGYNEQFF.

This clonotype was detected only once. This chain links TRBV6-5 with TRBJ2-7; D may be TRBD1 (6 bases). This CDR3 is 15 amino acids long. With 0 bases removed from V and 0 bases from J, the gap between germline ends came to 9 bases. Per the germline V gene, CDR1 is MNHEY and CDR2 is SVGAGI. Here the CDR3 DNA reads TGTGCCAGCAGTTACTCGAAGGACAGCTCCTACGAGCAGTACTTC. It codes for CASSYSKDSSYEQYF.

This clonotype has only a few counts. The chain combines TRBV5-6 with TRBJ2-1, with a possible D match to TRBD1 (5 bases). From germline, CDR1 is SGHDT and CDR2 YYEEEE. Trimming stripped 4 bases from V and 10 bases from J, with 15 bases between. The CDR3 runs 13 residues. The CDR3 reads CASSPSGAWEQFF. The CDR3 nucleotides are TGTGCCAGCAGCCCCAGTGGGGCCTGGGAGCAGTTCTTC. Combining the CDR3 with reference TRBV5-6 and TRBJ2-1 gives the whole variable domain DAGVTQSPTHLIKTRGQQVTLRCSPKSGHDTVSWYQQALGQGPQFIFQYYEEEERQRGNFPDRFSGHQFPNYSSELNVNALLLGDSALYLCASSPSGAWEQFFGPGTRLTVL.

As DNA, the CDR3 is TGTGCCAGCTCACCATCGCAGGAGAGCACAGATACGCAGTATTTT. It is translated as CASSPSQESTDTQYF. The chain joins TRBV18 to TRBJ2-3; D uncertain. Trimming stripped 2 bases from V and 0 bases from J, with 9 bases between. The CDR3 sequence is 15 residues long. CDR1 is KGHSH and CDR2 is LQKENI in the germline V gene.

This chain uses TRBV20-1 with TRBJ2-7; D perhaps matches TRBD1 (6 bases). The CDR3 covers 15 residues. Germline CDR1 DFQATT, CDR2 SNEGSKA (reference sequence). The V and J ends lost 1 base and 0 bases respectively, with 13 bases between them. The CDR3 coding sequence is TGCAGTGCTAGAGTAAACAGGGCTCACTCCTACGAGCAGTACTTC. This codes for CSARVNRAHSYEQYF.

This sequence joins TRBV28 and TRBJ2-5; 11 positions agree with TRBD1. The CDR3 sequence is 14 residues long. Losses at the gene ends were 8 bases for V and 5 bases for J; bases not matched to a gene: 7. Germline CDR1 is MDHEN and CDR2 is SYDVKM. In nucleotides, the CDR3 is TGTGCCAGCGTGGACAGGGGGCCATGGGAGACCCAGTACTTC. Translated, it gives CASVDRGPWETQYF.

The chain employs TRBV2 and TRBJ2-5, with a weak D call TRBD2 (5 bases). The CDR3 has 17 amino acids. Trimming took 7 bases from V and 4 from J, leaving 25 bases between them. Per the germline V gene, CDR1 is SNHLY and CDR2 is FYNNEI. The CDR3 nucleotides are TGTGCCAGCAAATGGGATGAGGAGGACCAGGCTTTAGAGACCCAGTACTTC. It is translated as CASKWDEEDQALETQYF.

The chain employs TRBV7-9 and TRBJ2-1, with D possibly TRBD2 on 6 matching bases. The ends were cut back, 5 bases at V and 7 bases at J, with 18 bases in the middle. Per germline, CDR1 SEHNR and CDR2 FQNEAQ (reference sequence). The CDR3 consists of 15 residues. The CDR3 DNA sequence: TGTGCCAGCAGCCCTAGACTAGATTTTGGGAATGAGCAGTTCTTC. This gives the protein CASSPRLDFGNEQFF.